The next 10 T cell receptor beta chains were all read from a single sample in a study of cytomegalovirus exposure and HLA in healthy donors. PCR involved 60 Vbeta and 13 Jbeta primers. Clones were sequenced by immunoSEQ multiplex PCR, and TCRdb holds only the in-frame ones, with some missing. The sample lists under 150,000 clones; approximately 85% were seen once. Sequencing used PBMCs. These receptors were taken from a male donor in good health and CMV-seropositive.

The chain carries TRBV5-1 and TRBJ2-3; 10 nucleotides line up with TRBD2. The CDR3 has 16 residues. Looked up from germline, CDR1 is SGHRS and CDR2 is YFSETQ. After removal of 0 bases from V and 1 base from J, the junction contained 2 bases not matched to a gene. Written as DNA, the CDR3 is TGCGCCAGCAGCTTGGAAGCGGGAGGGGGCACAGATACGCAGTATTTT. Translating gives CASSLEAGGGTDTQYF. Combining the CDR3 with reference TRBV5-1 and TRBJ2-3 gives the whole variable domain KAGVTQTPRYLIKTRGQQVTLSCSPISGHRSVSWYQQTPGQGLQFLFEYFSETQRNKGNFPGRFSGRQFSNSRSEMNVSTLELGDSALYLCASSLEAGGGTDTQYFGPGTRLTVL.

CDR3 region: CASSPRLAGVGETQYF. The CDR3 DNA reads TGTGCCAGCAGCCCCCGGCTAGCGGGAGTAGGGGAGACCCAGTACTTC. The chain carries TRBV6-6 and TRBJ2-5, with 10 bases lining up with TRBD2. V lost 6 bases and J lost 5; bases outside the gene matches: 12. Germline-derived CDR1 and CDR2 are MNHNY and SVGAGI (reference sequence). This CDR3 is 16 amino acids long.

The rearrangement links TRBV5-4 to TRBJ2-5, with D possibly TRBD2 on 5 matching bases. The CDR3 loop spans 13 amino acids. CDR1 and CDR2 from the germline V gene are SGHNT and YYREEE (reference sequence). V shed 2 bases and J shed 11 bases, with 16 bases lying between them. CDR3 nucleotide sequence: TGTGCCAGCAGCTTTAGTAGGGCCGGGGAGCAGTACTTC. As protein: CASSFSRAGEQYF.

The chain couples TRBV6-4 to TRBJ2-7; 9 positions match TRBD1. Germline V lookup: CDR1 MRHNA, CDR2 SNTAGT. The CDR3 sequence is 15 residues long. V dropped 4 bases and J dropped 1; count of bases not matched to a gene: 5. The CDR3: CASSASGTGSYEQYF. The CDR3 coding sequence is TGTGCCAGCAGTGCCTCCGGGACAGGGTCCTACGAGCAGTACTTC.

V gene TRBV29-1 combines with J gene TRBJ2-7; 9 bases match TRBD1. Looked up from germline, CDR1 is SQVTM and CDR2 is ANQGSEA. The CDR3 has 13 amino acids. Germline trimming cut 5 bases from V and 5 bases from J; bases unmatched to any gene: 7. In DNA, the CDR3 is TGCAGCGTTACTCCGGGACAGGGAAACGAGCAGTACTTC. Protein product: CSVTPGQGNEQYF.

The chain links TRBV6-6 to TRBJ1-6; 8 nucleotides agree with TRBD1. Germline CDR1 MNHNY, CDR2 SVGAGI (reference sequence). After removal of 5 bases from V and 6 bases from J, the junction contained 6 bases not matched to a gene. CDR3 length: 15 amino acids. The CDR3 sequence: CASSRTDRGNSPLHF. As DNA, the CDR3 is TGTGCCAGCAGTCGTACCGACAGGGGTAATTCACCCCTCCACTTT.

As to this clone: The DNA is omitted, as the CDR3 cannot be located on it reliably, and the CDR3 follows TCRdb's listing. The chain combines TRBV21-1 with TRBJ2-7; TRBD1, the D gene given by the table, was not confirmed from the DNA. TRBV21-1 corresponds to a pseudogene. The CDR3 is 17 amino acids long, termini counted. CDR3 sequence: CASSKGAWGQGSYEQYF.

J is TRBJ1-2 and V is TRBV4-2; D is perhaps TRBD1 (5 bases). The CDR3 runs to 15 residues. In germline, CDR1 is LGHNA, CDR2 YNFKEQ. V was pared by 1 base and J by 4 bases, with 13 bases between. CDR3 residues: CASSQGRGGPYGYTF. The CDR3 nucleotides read TGTGCCAGCAGCCAAGGCCGGGGGGGACCCTATGGCTACACCTTC.

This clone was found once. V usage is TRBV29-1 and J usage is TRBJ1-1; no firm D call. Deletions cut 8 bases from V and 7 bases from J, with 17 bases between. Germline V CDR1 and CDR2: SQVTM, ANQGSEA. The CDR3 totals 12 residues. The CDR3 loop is CSTTGRVVEAFF. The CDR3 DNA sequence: TGCAGCACTACCGGTCGGGTAGTTGAAGCTTTCTTT.

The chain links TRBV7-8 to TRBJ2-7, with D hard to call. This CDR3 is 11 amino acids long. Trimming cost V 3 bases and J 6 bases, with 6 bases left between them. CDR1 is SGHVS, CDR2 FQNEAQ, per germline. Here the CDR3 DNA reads TGTGCCAGCAGCTTTTCCCTCGAGCAGTACTTC. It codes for CASSFSLEQYF.